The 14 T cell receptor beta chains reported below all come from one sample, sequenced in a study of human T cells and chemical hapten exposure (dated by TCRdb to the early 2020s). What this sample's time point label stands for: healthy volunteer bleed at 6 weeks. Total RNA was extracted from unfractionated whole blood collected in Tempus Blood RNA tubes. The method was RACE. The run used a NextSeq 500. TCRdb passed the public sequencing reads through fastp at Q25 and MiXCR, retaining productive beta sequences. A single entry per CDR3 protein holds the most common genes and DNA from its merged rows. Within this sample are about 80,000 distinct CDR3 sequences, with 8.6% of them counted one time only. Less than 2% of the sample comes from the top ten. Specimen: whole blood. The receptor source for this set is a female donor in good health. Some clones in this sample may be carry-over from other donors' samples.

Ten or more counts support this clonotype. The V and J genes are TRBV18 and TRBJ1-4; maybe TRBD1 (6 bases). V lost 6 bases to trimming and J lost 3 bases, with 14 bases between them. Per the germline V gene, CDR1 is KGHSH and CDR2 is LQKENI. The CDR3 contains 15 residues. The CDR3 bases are TGTGCCAGCTCGCACGCAGGGGACCCTAATGAAAAACTGTTTTTT. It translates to CASSHAGDPNEKLFF.

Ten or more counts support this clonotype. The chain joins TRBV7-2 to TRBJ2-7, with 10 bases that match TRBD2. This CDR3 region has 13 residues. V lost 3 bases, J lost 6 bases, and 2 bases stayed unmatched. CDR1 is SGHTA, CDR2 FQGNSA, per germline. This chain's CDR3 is CASSFQRGGEQYF. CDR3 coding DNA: TGTGCCAGCAGCTTCCAGCGGGGGGGCGAGCAGTACTTC.

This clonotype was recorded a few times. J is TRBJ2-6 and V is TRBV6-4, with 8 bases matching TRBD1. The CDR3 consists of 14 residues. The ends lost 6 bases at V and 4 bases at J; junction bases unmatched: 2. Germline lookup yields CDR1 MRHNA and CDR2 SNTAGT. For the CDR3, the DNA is TGTGCCAGCAGCTACAGGGGGGGGGCCAACGTCCTGACTTTC. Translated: CASSYRGGANVLTF.

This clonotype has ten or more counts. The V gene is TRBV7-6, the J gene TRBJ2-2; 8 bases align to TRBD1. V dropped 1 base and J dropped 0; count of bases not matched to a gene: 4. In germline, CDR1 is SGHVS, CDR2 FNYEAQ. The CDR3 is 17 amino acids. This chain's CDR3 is CASSLEAGGANTGELFF. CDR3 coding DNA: TGTGCCAGCAGCTTAGAAGCAGGGGGCGCGAACACCGGGGAGCTGTTTTTT.

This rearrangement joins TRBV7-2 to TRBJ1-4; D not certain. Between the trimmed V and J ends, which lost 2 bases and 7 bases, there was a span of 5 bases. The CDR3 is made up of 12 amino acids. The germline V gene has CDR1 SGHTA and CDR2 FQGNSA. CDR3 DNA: TGTGCCAGCAGCTTATGGGCTGAAAAACTGTTTTTT. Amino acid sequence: CASSLWAEKLFF.

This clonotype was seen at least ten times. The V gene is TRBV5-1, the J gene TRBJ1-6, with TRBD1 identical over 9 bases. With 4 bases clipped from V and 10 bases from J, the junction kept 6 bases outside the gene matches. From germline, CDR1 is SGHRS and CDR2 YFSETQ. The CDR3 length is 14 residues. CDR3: CASSLDRGWSPLHF. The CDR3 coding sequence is TGCGCCAGCAGCCTGGACAGGGGTTGGTCACCCCTCCACTTT.

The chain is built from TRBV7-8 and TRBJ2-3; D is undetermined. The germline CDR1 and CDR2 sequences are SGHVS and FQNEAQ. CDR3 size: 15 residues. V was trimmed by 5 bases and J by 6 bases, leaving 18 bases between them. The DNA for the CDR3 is TGTGCCAGCAGCCCAGCCCTGCGGCTGGGGGATACGCAGTATTTT. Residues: CASSPALRLGDTQYF.

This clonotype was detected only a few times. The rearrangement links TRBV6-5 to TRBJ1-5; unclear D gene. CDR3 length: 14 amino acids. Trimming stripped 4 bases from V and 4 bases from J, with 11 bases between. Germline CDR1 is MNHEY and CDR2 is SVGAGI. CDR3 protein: CASSSHGSNQPQHF. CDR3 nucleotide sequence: TGTGCCAGCAGTTCCCACGGGTCGAATCAGCCCCAGCATTTT.

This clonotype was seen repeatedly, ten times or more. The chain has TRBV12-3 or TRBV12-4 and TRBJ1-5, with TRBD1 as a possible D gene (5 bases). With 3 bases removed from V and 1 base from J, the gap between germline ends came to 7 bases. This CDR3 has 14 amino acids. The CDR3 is CASSFWDSNQPQHF. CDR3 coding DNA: TGTGCCAGCAGTTTTTGGGACAGCAATCAGCCCCAGCATTTT.

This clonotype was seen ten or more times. This CDR3 is CASSVGRVETQYF. The CDR3, as DNA: TGTGCCAGCAGCGTGGGCAGGGTAGAGACCCAGTACTTC. The rearrangement links TRBV9 to TRBJ2-5, with a tentative D call TRBD1 (5 bases). CDR1 is SGDLS and CDR2 is YYNGEE in the germline V gene. V dropped 2 bases and J dropped 4 bases, with 9 bases sitting between them. The CDR3 loop spans 13 amino acids.

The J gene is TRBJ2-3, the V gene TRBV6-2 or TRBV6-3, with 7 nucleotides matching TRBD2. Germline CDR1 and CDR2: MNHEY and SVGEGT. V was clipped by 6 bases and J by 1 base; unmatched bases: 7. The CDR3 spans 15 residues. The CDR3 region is CASSKNRGGTDTQYF. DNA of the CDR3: TGTGCCAGCAGCAAAAACCGGGGGGGCACAGATACGCAGTATTTT.

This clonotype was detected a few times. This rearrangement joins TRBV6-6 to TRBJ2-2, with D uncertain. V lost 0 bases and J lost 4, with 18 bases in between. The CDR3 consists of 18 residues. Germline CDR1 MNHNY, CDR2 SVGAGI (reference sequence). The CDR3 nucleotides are TGTGCCAGCAGTTACTCAACGGAACAGATAGTAAGCACCGGGGAGCTGTTTTTT. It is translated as CASSYSTEQIVSTGELFF.

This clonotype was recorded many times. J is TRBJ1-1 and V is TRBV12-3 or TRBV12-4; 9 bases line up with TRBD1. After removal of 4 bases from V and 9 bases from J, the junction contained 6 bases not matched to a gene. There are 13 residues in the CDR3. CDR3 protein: CASSYRGLNKAFF. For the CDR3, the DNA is TGTGCCAGCAGTTACAGGGGGCTGAATAAAGCTTTCTTT.

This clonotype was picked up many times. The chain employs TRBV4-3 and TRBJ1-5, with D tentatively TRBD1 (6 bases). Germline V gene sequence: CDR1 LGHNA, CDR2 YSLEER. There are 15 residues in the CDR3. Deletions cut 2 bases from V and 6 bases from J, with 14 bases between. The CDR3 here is CASSQSEGVGQPQHF. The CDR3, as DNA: TGCGCCAGCAGCCAAAGCGAGGGGGTGGGTCAGCCCCAGCATTTT.